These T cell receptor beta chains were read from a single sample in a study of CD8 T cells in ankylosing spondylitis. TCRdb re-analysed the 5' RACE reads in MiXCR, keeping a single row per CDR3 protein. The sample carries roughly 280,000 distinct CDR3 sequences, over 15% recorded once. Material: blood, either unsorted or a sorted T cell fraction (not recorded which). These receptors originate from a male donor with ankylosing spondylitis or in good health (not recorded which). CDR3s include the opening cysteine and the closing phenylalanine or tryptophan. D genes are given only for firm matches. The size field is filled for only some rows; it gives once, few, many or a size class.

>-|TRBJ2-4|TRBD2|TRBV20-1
TGCAGTGCTACACTAGCGGGAGGGACCAAAAACATTCAGTACTTC
CSATLAGGTKNIQYF
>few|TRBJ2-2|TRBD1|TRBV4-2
TGTGCCAGCAGCCAAGAAATTGGACAGGACACCGGGGAGCTGTTTTTT
CASSQEIGQDTGELFF
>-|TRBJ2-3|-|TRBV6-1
TGTGCCAGCAGTCCCTCACACGCAGATACGCAGTATTTT
CASSPSHADTQYF
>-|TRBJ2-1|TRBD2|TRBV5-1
TGCGCCAGCAGCTTGATCCCGACGCCACTAGCGGGGGGGCCCTATGAGCAGTTCTTC
CASSLIPTPLAGGPYEQFF
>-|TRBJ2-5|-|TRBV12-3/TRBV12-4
TGTGCCAGCAGCACCGGATATCCCCGCGTCGAGACCCAGTACTTC
CASSTGYPRVETQYF
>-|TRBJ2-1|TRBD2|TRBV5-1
TGCGCCAGCAGCTTAGTAGCGGGGGTGTATTACAATGAGCAGTTCTTC
CASSLVAGVYYNEQFF
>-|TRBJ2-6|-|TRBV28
TGTGCCAGCAGGGGGGCGCGCGGGGCCAACGTCCTGACTTTC
CASRGARGANVLTF
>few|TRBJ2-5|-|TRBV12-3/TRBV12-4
TGTGCCCTCCGCGGCCACCAAGAGACCCAGTACTTC
CALRGHQETQYF
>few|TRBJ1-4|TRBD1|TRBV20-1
TGCAGTGCACGCGACAGGGCAACTAATGAAAAACTGTTTTTT
CSARDRATNEKLFF
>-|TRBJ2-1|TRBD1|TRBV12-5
TGTGCTAGTGATAAGGGACAGGGGAATGAGCAGTTCTTC
CASDKGQGNEQFF
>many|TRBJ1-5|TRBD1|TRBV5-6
TGTGCCAGCAGCCGCCGGACAGGGGGTTATCAGCCCCAGCATTTT
CASSRRTGGYQPQHF
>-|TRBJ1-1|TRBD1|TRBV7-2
TGTGCCAGCAGCCTTTACCTCGGACAGGGGTCTGAAGCTTTCTTT
CASSLYLGQGSEAFF
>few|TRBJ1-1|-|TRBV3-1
TGTGCCAGCAGCCAGGGATGGAGGGCTTTCTTT
CASSQGWRAFF
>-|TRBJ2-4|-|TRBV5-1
TGCGCCAGCAGCTTGGTCCCAGGGAAAAACATTCAGTACTTC
CASSLVPGKNIQYF
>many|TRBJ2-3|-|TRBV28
TGTGCCAGCAGTTTCGATACGCAGTATTTT
CASSFDTQYF
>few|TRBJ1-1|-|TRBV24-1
TGTGCCACCAGTGATTTTCCGGGACAAGCTTTCTTT
CATSDFPGQAFF
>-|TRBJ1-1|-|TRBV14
TGTGCCAGCAGCCAAGATTTATGGGGATCGAACACTGAAGCTTTCTTT
CASSQDLWGSNTEAFF
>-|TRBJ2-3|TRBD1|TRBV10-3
TGTGCCATCAGTGAGCGGACAGGGTTCAGCACAGATACGCAGTATTTT
CAISERTGFSTDTQYF
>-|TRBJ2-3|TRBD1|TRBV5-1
TGCGCCAGCGGCAGGACAGGGGGCGGCACAGATACGCAGTATTTT
CASGRTGGGTDTQYF
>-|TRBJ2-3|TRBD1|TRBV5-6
TGTGCCAGCAGCTGGGGACAGGGCCGCACAGATACGCAGTATTTT
CASSWGQGRTDTQYF
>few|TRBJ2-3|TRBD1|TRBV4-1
TGCGCCAGCAGCCAAGGGGCGGGACAGGGGGCCGCGTCGCCCAGCACAGATACGCAGTATTTT
CASSQGAGQGAASPSTDTQYF
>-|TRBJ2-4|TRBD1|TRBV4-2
TGTGCCAGCAGCCAAGAAAGGACAGGTTCGGAAAACATTCAGTACTTC
CASSQERTGSENIQYF
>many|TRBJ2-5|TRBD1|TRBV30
TGTGCCTGGGACAGGGGGCGAGAGACCCAGTACTTC
CAWDRGRETQYF
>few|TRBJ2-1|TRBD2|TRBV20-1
TGCAGTGCTAGAGTGGGGACTAGTTCTGATGAGCAGTTCTTC
CSARVGTSSDEQFF
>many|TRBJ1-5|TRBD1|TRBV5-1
TGCGCCAGCAGCCTGGGACAGGCGGGCAATCAGCCCCAGCATTTT
CASSLGQAGNQPQHF
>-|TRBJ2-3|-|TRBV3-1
TGTGCCAGCAGCCCTTCTTCGGGAAGGGCAGATACGCAGTATTTT
CASSPSSGRADTQYF
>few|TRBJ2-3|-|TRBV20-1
TGCAGTGCTAAGGTGCCCGGGTCAGATACGCAGTATTTT
CSAKVPGSDTQYF
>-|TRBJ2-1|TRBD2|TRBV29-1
TGCAGCGTTGGATCGAGGGGACTAAATGAGTACAATGAGCAGTTCTTC
CSVGSRGLNEYNEQFF